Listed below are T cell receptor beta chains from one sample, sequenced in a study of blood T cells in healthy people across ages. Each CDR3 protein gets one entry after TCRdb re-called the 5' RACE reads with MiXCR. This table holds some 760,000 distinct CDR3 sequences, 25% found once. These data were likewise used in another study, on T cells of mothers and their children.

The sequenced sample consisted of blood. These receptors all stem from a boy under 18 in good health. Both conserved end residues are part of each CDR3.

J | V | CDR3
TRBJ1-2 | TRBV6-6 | CASSFNSGGSNYGYTF
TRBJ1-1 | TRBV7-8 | CASSDSLNTEAFF
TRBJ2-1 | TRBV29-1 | CSVVASPSYNEQFF
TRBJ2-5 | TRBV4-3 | CASSQEVEYQETQYF
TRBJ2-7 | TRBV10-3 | CAYREGPPTYEQYF
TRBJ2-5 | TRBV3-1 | CASSQDPRVGETQYF
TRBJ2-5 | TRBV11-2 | CASSFDSGKETQYF
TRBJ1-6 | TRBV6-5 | CASTRTGNYNSPLHF
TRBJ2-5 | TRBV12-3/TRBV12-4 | CASTVAGSEETQYF
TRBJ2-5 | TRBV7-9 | CASTDPPGETQYF
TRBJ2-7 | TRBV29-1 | CSAGEDEQYF
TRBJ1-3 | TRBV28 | CASSFLQPSRGNTIYF
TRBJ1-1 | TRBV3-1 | CASSQDARGLGEAFF
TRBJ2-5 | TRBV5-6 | CASSLGTSGEQETQYF
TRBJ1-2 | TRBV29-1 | CSVITGERGYTF
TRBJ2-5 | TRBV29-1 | CSVEDPVTGGDETQYF
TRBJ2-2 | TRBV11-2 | CASSLASAGVPGELFF
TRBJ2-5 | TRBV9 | CASSPGGSRIEETQYF
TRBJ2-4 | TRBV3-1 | CASSQIGWDLAKNIQYF
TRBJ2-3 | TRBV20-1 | CSARLGTDTQYF
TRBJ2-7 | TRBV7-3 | CASSHGGGEQYF
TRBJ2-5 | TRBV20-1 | CSARQDRGMSQYF
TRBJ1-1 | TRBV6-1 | CASSVRGRLDTEAFF
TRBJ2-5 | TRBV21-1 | CASMTGGEETQYF
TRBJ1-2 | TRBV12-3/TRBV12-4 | CASSPPGQAFSNYGYTF
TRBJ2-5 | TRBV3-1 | CASSQGIPSQETQYF
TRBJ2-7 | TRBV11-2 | CASSTIAGALYEQYF
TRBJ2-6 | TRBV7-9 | CASSSPPAGANVLTF
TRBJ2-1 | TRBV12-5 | CASGFQGQELNNEQFF
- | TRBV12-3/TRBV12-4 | CASRQTSGVYNEQFF
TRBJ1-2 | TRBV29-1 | CSVEVTADHGYTF
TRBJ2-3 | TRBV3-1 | CASSHQETGSGTDTQYF
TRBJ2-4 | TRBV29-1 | CSVEDLRDRGKNIQYF
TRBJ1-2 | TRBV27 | CASRNRDSPAYGYTF
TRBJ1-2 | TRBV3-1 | CANSPWDSYGYTF
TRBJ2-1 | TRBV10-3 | CAISEGDSYNEQFF
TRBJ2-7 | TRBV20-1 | CSAKRAGNSYEQYF
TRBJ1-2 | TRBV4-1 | CASSQPQGAVWGYTF
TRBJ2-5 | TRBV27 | CASRPVISETQYF
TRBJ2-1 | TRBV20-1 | CSASDRQGDYGEQFF
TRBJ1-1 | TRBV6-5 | CASSYSDRNTEALF
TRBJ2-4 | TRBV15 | CATSRDHGAKNIQYF
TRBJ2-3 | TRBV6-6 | CASSYGGVRTDTQYF
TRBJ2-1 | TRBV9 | CASSVGSTEQFF
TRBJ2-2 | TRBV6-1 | CASTGLAGALNTGELFF